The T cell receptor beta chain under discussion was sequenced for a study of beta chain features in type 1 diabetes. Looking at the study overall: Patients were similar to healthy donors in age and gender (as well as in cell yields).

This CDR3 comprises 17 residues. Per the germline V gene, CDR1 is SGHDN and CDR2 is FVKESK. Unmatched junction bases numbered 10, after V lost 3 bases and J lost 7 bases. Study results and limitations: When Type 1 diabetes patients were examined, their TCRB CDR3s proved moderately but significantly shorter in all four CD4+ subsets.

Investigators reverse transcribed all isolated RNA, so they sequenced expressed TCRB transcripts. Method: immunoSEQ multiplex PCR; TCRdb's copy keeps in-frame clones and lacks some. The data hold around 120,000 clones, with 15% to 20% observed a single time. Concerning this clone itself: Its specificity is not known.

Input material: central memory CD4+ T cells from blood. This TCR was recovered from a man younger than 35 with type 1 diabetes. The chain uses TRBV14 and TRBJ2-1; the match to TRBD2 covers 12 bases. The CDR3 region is CASSQGRLAGVLNEQFF. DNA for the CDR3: TGTGCCAGCAGCCAGGGGCGACTAGCGGGAGTCTTAAATGAGCAGTTCTTC.